This entry describes one TCR beta chain. Its target is unknown. This sample is drawn from a study of cytomegalovirus exposure and HLA in healthy donors. General study results and limits: It was reported in a later analysis that an Asian-associated ancestry cluster showed fewer N-insertions than the 666-donor mean. Most TCR sequences showed up rarely, but some public TCRs showed up in many donors. Some V segments, TRBV6-2 and TRBV6-3 among them, were indistinguishable and were therefore excluded.

The V end was cut by 3 bases, the J end by 2 bases, with 17 bases between. The CDR3 covers 16 residues. Germline lookup yields CDR1 MDHEN and CDR2 SYDVKM. This PCR relied on a set of 60 Vbeta primers and 13 Jbeta primers. Sequencing was performed with immunoSEQ multiplex PCR; in TCRdb, only in-frame clones are kept and a portion is missing. Found here are about 180,000 clones, roughly 79% of them singletons; the top ten hold 2.9%. The chain combines TRBV28 with TRBJ2-7; a possible D gene is TRBD1 (5 bases). Sequencing used PBMCs. This clonotype originated in a male donor in good health and CMV-seronegative. CDR3 in DNA: TGTGCCAGCAGTTTCCCAAAGACAGCCACTACCTACGAGCAGTACTTC. Its protein product is CASSFPKTATTYEQYF.